A single sample is the source of the 17 T cell receptor beta chains below, sequenced in a study of blood T cells in healthy people across ages. Next came a second PCR, run for about 7 to 12 cycles, which used a sample-barcoded 5' primer along with a J-beta primer mix. TCRdb ran MiXCR on the 5' RACE reads and lists one entry per CDR3 protein. The profile shows about 1,400,000 distinct CDR3 sequences, around 42% of them singletons. The sequencing sample was made of blood. The receptors shown here come from a young woman in good health.

J is TRBJ1-1 and V is TRBV12-3 or TRBV12-4; D is unclear. Trimming took off 6 bases at V and 1 base at J, with 9 bases between the two ends. The CDR3 extends over 13 amino acids. The CDR3 DNA sequence: TGTGCCAGCAGATACAGCCAGAACACTGAAGCTTTCTTT. Protein sequence: CASRYSQNTEAFF.

This clonotype was recorded a few times. V usage is TRBV4-2 and J usage is TRBJ2-1, with a weak D call TRBD2 (5 bases). V dropped 0 bases and J dropped 6 bases, with 18 bases sitting between them. The germline gives CDR1 LGHNA, CDR2 YNFKEQ. The CDR3 extends over 17 amino acids. The CDR3, as DNA: TGTGCCAGCAGCCAAGAAGAGGAGGTAGCTTCTTTCAATGAGCAGTTCTTC. This sequence encodes CASSQEEEVASFNEQFF.

V usage is TRBV7-2 and J usage is TRBJ2-3; no clear D gene. The germline CDR1 and CDR2 sequences are SGHTA and FQGNSA. Trimming took off 1 base at V and 0 bases at J, with 8 bases between the two ends. The CDR3 loop spans 15 amino acids. This CDR3 is CASSLVLGSTDTQYF. The CDR3 nucleotides are TGTGCCAGCAGCTTAGTTCTGGGGAGCACAGATACGCAGTATTTT.

The table lists this clonotype with many counts. The genes are TRBV6-5 and TRBJ1-5; no clear D. Germline-derived CDR1 and CDR2 are MNHEY and SVGAGI. This CDR3 spans 14 amino acids. V lost 6 bases to trimming and J lost 2 bases, with 11 bases between them. The CDR3, as DNA: TGTGCCAGCAGCCTTGGGCCTGGCAATCAGCCCCAGCATTTT. Protein: CASSLGPGNQPQHF.

Details on this clonotype: A junction boundary mismatches the germline segment, possibly from a read error. This rearrangement joins TRBV5-5 to TRBJ2-7; tentatively, D is TRBD1 (5 bases). The CDR3 totals 14 residues. From germline, CDR1 is SGHKS and CDR2 YYEKEE (reference sequence). For the CDR3, the DNA is TGTGTCAGCAGCTTGACAGCGCCAACCTACGAGCAGTACTTC. This codes for CVSSLTAPTYEQYF.

The rearrangement uses TRBV6-1 and TRBJ2-7; D gene ambiguous. There are 11 residues in the CDR3. The V gene's germline CDR1 is MNHNS and CDR2 SASEGT. Trimming took 2 bases from V and 10 from J, leaving 9 bases between them. The CDR3 region is CASSENSAQYF. Written as DNA, the CDR3 is TGTGCCAGCAGTGAAAATTCGGCCCAGTACTTC.

The chain has TRBV27 and TRBJ1-4; possibly TRBD1 for D (6 bases). This CDR3 is 15 amino acids long. Trimming removed 5 bases from V and 7 bases from J, with 17 bases in between. Germline V CDR1 and CDR2: MNHEY, SMNVEV (reference sequence). The CDR3 region has the DNA TGTGCCAGCAGTCCGCCGGGGGCGTTTAGTGAAAAACTGTTTTTT. Translation gives CASSPPGAFSEKLFF.

The V gene is TRBV29-1, the J gene TRBJ1-2, with D perhaps matching TRBD1 (6 bases). This CDR3 region has 14 residues. Trimming stripped 1 base from V and 4 bases from J, with 13 bases between. Germline-derived CDR1 and CDR2 are SQVTM and ANQGSEA. CDR3 sequence reads: CSVEVRRGSYGYTF. In DNA, the CDR3 is TGCAGCGTTGAAGTGCGCAGGGGAAGCTATGGCTACACCTTC.

The chain couples TRBV21-1 to TRBJ2-1. TRBV21-1 represents a pseudogene. The CDR3 is made up of 11 amino acids. The CDR3 nucleotides are TGTGCCAGCGTAGCTGTGGGGTGGCAGTTCTTC. It yields the protein CASVAVGWQFF.

This clonotype came up once. This sequence joins TRBV19 and TRBJ2-7; the match to TRBD1 covers 8 bases. V lost 6 bases and J lost 7; bases outside the gene matches: 17. Germline V gene lookup returns CDR1 LNHDA and CDR2 SQIVND (reference sequence). CDR3 length: 16 amino acids. The CDR3 bases are TGTGCCAGTAGACGGGACAGGTTTTCGATTATCAATGAGCAGTACTTC. Translating gives CASRRDRFSIINEQYF.

The chain links TRBV18 to TRBJ2-1, with TRBD1 identical over 8 bases. Trimming removed 2 bases from V and 8 bases from J; junction bases left unmatched: 5. The CDR3 is made up of 14 amino acids. The germline CDR1 and CDR2 sequences are KGHSH and LQKENI. The CDR3 coding sequence is TGTGCCAGCTCACCAGGGACAGGTTGGGATGAGCAGTTCTTC. Protein sequence: CASSPGTGWDEQFF.

This clonotype has a handful of counts. The gene calls are TRBV20-1 and TRBJ2-7; D unclear. This CDR3 region has 12 residues. V gave up 5 bases and J gave up 2 bases, with 10 bases separating them. Germline V CDR1 and CDR2: DFQATT, SNEGSKA (reference sequence). The CDR3 DNA reads TGCAGTGCTCCCTGGGGAACCTACGAGCAGTACTTC. Amino acid sequence: CSAPWGTYEQYF.

J is TRBJ2-1 and V is TRBV7-2; 7 nucleotides align to TRBD2. This CDR3 is 16 amino acids long. With V trimmed by 5 bases and J by 0 bases, 7 bases remained unmatched. Looked up from germline, CDR1 is SGHTA and CDR2 is FQGNSA. The CDR3 here is CASSPPGTTSYNEQFF. DNA for the CDR3: TGTGCCAGCAGCCCCCCCGGGACTACCTCCTACAATGAGCAGTTCTTC.

This clonotype was seen only once. The chain uses TRBV3-1 and TRBJ1-1, with no clear D. The CDR3 loop spans 11 amino acids. From germline, CDR1 is LGHDT and CDR2 YNNKEL (reference sequence). Trimming removed 3 bases from V and 8 bases from J, with 7 bases in between. The chain's CDR3 is CASSHQAEAFF. CDR3 nucleotide sequence: TGTGCCAGCAGCCACCAGGCCGAAGCTTTCTTT.

This clonotype was seen a handful of times. The V call is TRBV7-9, the J call TRBJ1-1, with TRBD1 matching 9 bases. V lost 2 bases to trimming and J lost 3 bases; unmatched junction nucleotides: 4. Germline V gene data show CDR1 as SEHNR and CDR2 as FQNEAQ (reference sequence). The CDR3 spans 15 residues. In nucleotides, the CDR3 is TGTGCCAGCAGCTTACGTACAGGGGGCTACACTGAAGCTTTCTTT. Residues: CASSLRTGGYTEAFF.

This chain's CDR3 is CASSPNWQLAGRKTQYF. CDR3 nucleotide sequence: TGTGCCAGCAGCCCCAACTGGCAGCTAGCGGGCCGAAAGACCCAGTACTTC. The chain combines TRBV9 with TRBJ2-5; 8 bases fit TRBD2. CDR3 length equals 17 residues. V lost 4 bases, J lost 6 bases, and 17 bases stayed unmatched. Per the germline V gene, CDR1 is SGDLS and CDR2 is YYNGEE.

The rearrangement joins TRBV15 to TRBJ1-1; no firm D call. Germline CDR1 reads LNHNV; CDR2 reads YYDKDF (reference sequence). V was pared by 1 base and J by 0 bases, with 6 bases between. The CDR3 is 14 amino acids. The CDR3 here is CATSRASMNTEAFF. DNA of the CDR3: TGTGCCACCAGCAGAGCGTCGATGAACACTGAAGCTTTCTTT. Full variable domain (outside the CDR3, taken from reference TRBV15 and TRBJ1-1): DAMVIQNPRYQVTQFGKPVTLSCSQTLNHNVMYWYQQKSSQAPKLLFHYYDKDFNNEADTPDNFQSRRPNTSFCFLDIRSPGLGDTAMYLCATSRASMNTEAFFGQGTRLTVV.